The 10 T cell receptor beta chains below all came from one sample that was sequenced in a study of T cell repertoires in cytomegalovirus infection. For these receptors, no antigen is known. Each CDR3 protein gets one entry after TCRdb re-called the reads with MiXCR. The table includes hundreds of thousands of distinct CDR3 sequences, roughly 30% detected once. The sample was cultured PBMCs, taken from culture after CMV antigen stimulation. All receptors come from a human donor in good health (CMV status not recorded). Some clones in this sample may be carry-over from other donors' samples.

Here the CDR3 DNA reads TGCAGTGCCCGAGTGGGGTTGCGGACCCAGTACTTC. Translation: CSARVGLRTQYF. The gene calls are TRBV20-1 and TRBJ2-5, with D unresolved. Trimming shortened V by 6 bases and J by 7 bases, and 15 bases separated the two germline ends. The CDR3 consists of 12 residues. The germline V gene has CDR1 DFQATT and CDR2 SNEGSKA (reference sequence).

This clonotype was observed many times. V and J are TRBV7-2 and TRBJ1-4; 8 bases fit TRBD1. The CDR3 sequence is 16 residues long. V was pared by 4 bases and J by 5 bases, with 9 bases of the junction left unmatched. The germline CDR1 and CDR2 sequences are SGHTA and FQGNSA. This CDR3 is CASSSPRTGGNEKLFF. DNA of the CDR3: TGTGCCAGCAGCTCCCCCCGCACAGGGGGGAATGAAAAACTGTTTTTT. The full variable domain, in which reference TRBV7-2 and TRBJ1-4 provide the parts outside the CDR3, is GAGVSQSPSNKVTEKGKDVELRCDPISGHTALYWYRQSLGQGLEFLIYFQGNSAPDKSGLPSDRFSAERTGGSVSTLTIQRTQQEDSAVYLCASSSPRTGGNEKLFFGSGTQLSVL.

This clonotype was recorded a few times. CDR3 sequence: CASSPLPLGLAGGQETQYF. In DNA form, the CDR3 reads TGTGCCAGCAGCCCCCTCCCCCTCGGACTAGCGGGGGGCCAAGAGACCCAGTACTTC. V and J are TRBV5-4 and TRBJ2-5; 14 bases fit TRBD2. The ends lost 4 bases at V and 1 base at J; junction bases unmatched: 12. The CDR3 spans 19 residues. CDR1 is SGHNT and CDR2 is YYREEE in the germline V gene (reference sequence). The whole variable domain, remainder taken from reference TRBV5-4 and TRBJ2-5, is ETGVTQSPTHLIKTRGQQVTLRCSSQSGHNTVSWYQQALGQGPQFIFQYYREEENGRGNFPPRFSGLQFPNYSSELNVNALELDDSALYLCASSPLPLGLAGGQETQYFGPGTRLLVL.

A few counts support this clonotype. The genes are TRBV7-9 and TRBJ2-3, with a tentative D call TRBD2 (6 bases). The CDR3 extends over 14 amino acids. V lost 3 bases, J lost 14 bases, and 21 bases lay in between. Per the germline V gene, CDR1 is SEHNR and CDR2 is FQNEAQ (reference sequence). CDR3 protein: CASSFGGESRKLYF. Here the CDR3 DNA reads TGTGCCAGCAGCTTCGGCGGGGAGTCGCGAAAGCTGTATTTT.

The genes are TRBV6-1 and TRBJ1-2; maybe TRBD1 (5 bases). CDR1 is MNHNS and CDR2 is SASEGT in the germline V gene. The CDR3 spans 13 residues. Between the trimmed V and J ends, which lost 5 bases and 4 bases, there was a span of 11 bases. The CDR3 reads CASSKGSFYGYTF. The DNA for the CDR3 is TGTGCCAGCAGTAAGGGGTCTTTCTATGGCTACACCTTC.

A few counts support this clonotype. The chain uses TRBV5-4 and TRBJ2-3; 10 positions match TRBD2. CDR1 is SGHNT, CDR2 YYREEE, per germline (reference sequence). V lost 0 bases and J lost 6; bases outside the gene matches: 10. The CDR3 sequence is 17 residues long. The CDR3 reads CASSLESSGRSDDTQYF. The CDR3 DNA reads as TGTGCCAGCAGCTTGGAGAGTAGCGGGAGGTCTGACGATACGCAGTATTTT.

The chain combines TRBV20-1 with TRBJ1-2; no firm D call. Germline V gene sequence: CDR1 DFQATT, CDR2 SNEGSKA (reference sequence). Trimming shortened V by 0 bases and J by 1 base, and 3 bases separated the two germline ends. The CDR3 has 12 amino acids. The CDR3 DNA is TGCAGTGCTAGAGAGGGTAACTATGGCTACACCTTC. Its translation: CSAREGNYGYTF.

This chain joins TRBV2 and TRBJ1-5; D unclear. The length of the CDR3 is 15 residues. CDR1 and CDR2 from the germline V gene are SNHLY and FYNNEI. V dropped 4 bases and J dropped 0 bases, with 10 bases sitting between them. The chain's CDR3 is CASSGSGYSNQPQHF. CDR3 DNA sequence: TGTGCCAGCAGTGGGTCCGGCTATAGCAATCAGCCCCAGCATTTT.

This clonotype was seen more than once but under ten times. The genes are TRBV7-2 and TRBJ1-2; D is undetermined. CDR1 SGHTA and CDR2 FQGNSA come from the germline V gene. Trimming took off 1 base at V and 1 base at J, with 10 bases between the two ends. This CDR3 region has 15 residues. Written as DNA, the CDR3 is TGTGCCAGCAGCTTAGTGGCAGAACTTAACTATGGCTACACCTTC. It codes for CASSLVAELNYGYTF.

This clonotype was seen a handful of times. The genes are TRBV4-1 and TRBJ2-5; no firm D call. CDR3 length: 13 residues. CDR1 and CDR2 (germline): MGHRA, YSYEKL. Trimming removed 1 base at V and 5 bases at J, with 8 bases between. CDR3 sequence reads: CASSQGVRETQYF. The CDR3 nucleotides are TGCGCCAGCAGCCAAGGGGTTCGCGAGACCCAGTACTTC.